Following are 20 T cell receptor beta chains from one sample sequenced in a study of OX40 agonist ivuxolimab in advanced cancers. Sequenced by immunoSEQ multiplex PCR; TCRdb stores in-frame clones only, minus some. The sample contains roughly 80,000 clones, roughly 90% of which appear only once. Sample: CD4+ or CD8+ T cells sorted from blood, taken in a trial of the OX40 agonist ivuxolimab. These receptors were obtained from an adult with an advanced solid tumor such as melanoma, head and neck, liver or kidney cancer.

This chain connects TRBV5-4 to TRBJ2-7; no firm D call. The V gene lost 0 bases and the J gene lost 0 bases, with 10 bases spanning the gap. CDR1 and CDR2 (germline): SGHNT, YYREEE (reference sequence). CDR3 length: 15 residues. The CDR3 reads CASSLGPLNSYEQYF. In nucleotides, the CDR3 is TGTGCCAGCAGCTTGGGGCCCCTTAACTCCTACGAGCAGTACTTC.

As DNA, the CDR3 is TGTGCCAGCAGCTTAATCAGGGGGCGCGAGCAGTACTTC. Protein sequence: CASSLIRGREQYF. This chain joins TRBV7-2 and TRBJ2-7, with TRBD1 matching over 8 bases. The CDR3 covers 13 residues. CDR1 SGHTA and CDR2 FQGNSA come from the germline V gene. V was clipped by 2 bases and J by 6 bases; unmatched bases: 3.

The count of this clone is one. The chain joins TRBV25-1 to TRBJ2-7; possible D gene TRBD2, 5 bases. The CDR3 spans 12 residues. The germline V and J ends were trimmed by 10 bases and 1 base, with 11 bases remaining between them. The germline gives CDR1 MGHDK, CDR2 SYGVNS. CDR3 DNA: TGTGCCACCCTAGCAGAATCCTACGAGCAGTACTTC. Residues: CATLAESYEQYF.

The chain recombines TRBV6-5 with TRBJ1-1; D possibly corresponds to TRBD1 (6 bases). CDR3 length: 14 amino acids. Germline values: CDR1 MNHEY, CDR2 SVGAGI. Between the trimmed V and J ends, which lost 5 bases and 3 bases, there was a span of 13 bases. In nucleotides, the CDR3 is TGTGCCAGCAGTATGACAGGAGATGACACTGAAGCTTTCTTT. This encodes CASSMTGDDTEAFF.

The rearrangement links TRBV7-6 to TRBJ2-7; D possibly corresponds to TRBD1 (6 bases). Germline loops: CDR1 SGHVS, CDR2 FNYEAQ. The length of the CDR3 is 15 residues. Trimming left V 5 bases short and J 2 bases short, with 16 bases between. The CDR3 sequence is CASSHPTGLTYEQYF. In nucleotides, the CDR3 is TGTGCCAGCAGCCACCCGACAGGTTTGACCTACGAGCAGTACTTC.

V and J are TRBV7-9 and TRBJ2-5; a possible D gene is TRBD1 (5 bases). The CDR3 consists of 13 residues. V lost 0 bases to trimming and J lost 9 bases, with 11 bases between them. Germline V lookup: CDR1 SEHNR, CDR2 FQNEAQ (reference sequence). The CDR3 nucleotides read TGTGCCAGCAGCTTAGCTGGGCAGGGTTCCCAGTACTTC. It is translated as CASSLAGQGSQYF.

This rearrangement joins TRBV4-1 to TRBJ2-7, with 13 bases matching TRBD2. The trim removed 0 bases at V and 7 bases at J, leaving 6 bases unmatched. Germline CDR1 MGHRA, CDR2 YSYEKL. This CDR3 has 16 amino acids. Here the CDR3 DNA reads TGCGCCAGCAGCCAAGAGGGGACTAGCGGGACCTGGGAGCAGTACTTC. It is translated as CASSQEGTSGTWEQYF.

The CDR3 loop is CASSIGEGNTIYF. The CDR3 bases are TGTGCCAGTAGTATCGGGGAAGGAAACACCATATATTTT. The chain recombines TRBV19 with TRBJ1-3; no clear D. Trimming took off 3 bases at V and 4 bases at J, with 7 bases between the two ends. The germline CDR1 and CDR2 sequences are LNHDA and SQIVND (reference sequence). The CDR3 runs 13 residues.

The rearrangement uses TRBV7-9 and TRBJ2-2; D gene uncertain. Trimming took 7 bases from V and 3 from J, leaving 12 bases between them. Germline CDR1 is SEHNR and CDR2 is FQNEAQ (reference sequence). The CDR3 sequence is 14 residues long. CDR3 DNA: TGTGCCAGCATGGCTAGGAGCCACACCGGGGAGCTGTTTTTT. It yields the protein CASMARSHTGELFF.

This clone was counted once. The chain uses TRBV10-1 and TRBJ1-1, with TRBD1 matching over 7 bases. J was trimmed by 5 bases and V by 6 bases; bases with no gene match: 9. The CDR3 loop spans 14 amino acids. Germline V gene data show CDR1 as WNHNN and CDR2 as SYGVQD (reference sequence). The CDR3 coding sequence is TGCGCCAGCAGGGGAGGAGGGGGCAGAACTGAAGCTTTCTTT. Translation gives CASRGGGGRTEAFF.

This clone was detected once. This chain links TRBV10-2 with TRBJ2-3; D not certain. This CDR3 is built from 16 residues. The V end was cut by 2 bases, the J end by 1 base, with 13 bases between. CDR1 is WSHSY, CDR2 SAAADI, per germline. The CDR3 sequence: CASSEILAFRTDTQYF. In nucleotides, the CDR3 is TGCGCCAGCAGTGAGATTCTGGCGTTCCGCACAGATACGCAGTATTTT.

The gene calls are TRBV12-5 and TRBJ1-1; possible D gene TRBD1, 5 bases. The CDR3 spans 13 residues. CDR1 and CDR2 (germline): LGHNT, FRNRAP. V was clipped by 6 bases and J by 6 bases, with 14 bases between them. The CDR3 sequence is CASGATGSAEAFF. The CDR3 coding sequence is TGTGCTAGTGGGGCAACAGGATCAGCTGAAGCTTTCTTT.

With respect to this clone: At one of its ends the junction is not consistent with the germline gene, which may arise from a read error. The chain links TRBV5-3 to TRBJ1-2; D is uncertain. TRBV5-3 is reported as an ORF; its role is uncertain. This CDR3 contains 14 residues. This CDR3 reads CASSLRTSRNGYTF. CDR3 bases: TGTGCCAGCAGCTTAAGGACGTCCCGTAATGGCTACACCTTC.

The V and J genes are TRBV5-4 and TRBJ2-7; 7 positions match TRBD2. V dropped 4 bases and J dropped 1; count of bases not matched to a gene: 17. This CDR3 has 18 amino acids. Germline loops: CDR1 SGHNT, CDR2 YYREEE (reference sequence). The CDR3 nucleotides are TGTGCCAGCAGCCCGCACGGGGCGGGAGCGCCTACTTCCTACGAGCAGTACTTC. Residues: CASSPHGAGAPTSYEQYF.

This clone was recorded only once. The chain uses TRBV19 and TRBJ2-1, with D possibly TRBD2 on 6 matching bases. The CDR3 has 20 residues. Per the germline V gene, CDR1 is LNHDA and CDR2 is SQIVND (reference sequence). V was trimmed by 5 bases and J by 2 bases, leaving 28 bases between them. This CDR3 is CASSWGLPSGLSATYNEQFF. In DNA form, the CDR3 reads TGTGCCAGTAGTTGGGGACTTCCCAGCGGACTCTCAGCAACCTACAATGAGCAGTTCTTC.

This clone appeared a single time. This rearrangement joins TRBV5-1 to TRBJ2-1, with TRBD2 matching 7 bases. This CDR3 has 16 residues. V trimming: 0 bases; J trimming: 6 bases; junction bases outside the gene matches: 9. Germline-derived CDR1 and CDR2 are SGHRS and YFSETQ. The CDR3 coding sequence is TGCGCCAGCAGCTTGGCCGGGGGGAGCGGTATCAATGAGCAGTTCTTC. It encodes CASSLAGGSGINEQFF.

V is TRBV5-8 and J is TRBJ1-5; D may be TRBD1 (5 bases). Germline loops: CDR1 SGHTS, CDR2 YDEGEE. This CDR3 is built from 13 residues. Trimming shortened V by 9 bases and J by 2 bases, and 12 bases separated the two germline ends. The CDR3 sequence: CATTGVGNQPQHF. CDR3 bases: TGTGCCACCACGGGGGTCGGCAATCAGCCCCAGCATTTT.

This rearrangement joins TRBV7-2 to TRBJ2-1, with 8 bases lining up with TRBD2. This CDR3 spans 17 amino acids. V was clipped by 1 base and J by 2 bases; unmatched bases: 7. Germline V gene sequence: CDR1 SGHTA, CDR2 FQGNSA. The CDR3 here is CASSLVAGGSPYNEQFF. The CDR3, as DNA: TGTGCCAGCAGCTTAGTTGCGGGAGGTTCGCCCTACAATGAGCAGTTCTTC.

CDR3 bases: TGTGCCAGCTCACCATCGCAAGCCAAAAACATTCAGTACTTC. Protein: CASSPSQAKNIQYF. This chain connects TRBV18 to TRBJ2-4; D ambiguous. The CDR3 has 14 residues. Germline lookup yields CDR1 KGHSH and CDR2 LQKENI. V lost 2 bases and J 0 bases, leaving 5 bases between the germline ends.

This clone was picked up one time. V usage is TRBV28 and J usage is TRBJ1-1, with TRBD1 as a possible D gene (5 bases). There are 14 residues in the CDR3. Germline lookup yields CDR1 MDHEN and CDR2 SYDVKM. Deletions cut 6 bases from V and 0 bases from J, with 11 bases between. CDR3 nucleotide sequence: TGTGCCAGCAGAGTCGGACAACTGAACACTGAAGCTTTCTTT. This encodes CASRVGQLNTEAFF.